The 5 T cell receptor beta chains presented below share a single source sample, sequenced in a study of blood T cell repertoires in COVID-19. Clones were sequenced by immunoSEQ multiplex PCR, and TCRdb holds only the in-frame ones, with some missing. The table includes under 130,000 clones, about four fifths detected once. The sequencing input was peripheral blood. The source of these receptors is an elderly man with acute or convalescent COVID-19.

The J gene is TRBJ2-2, the V gene TRBV19, with 8 bases aligning to TRBD2. The trim removed 11 bases at V and 6 bases at J, leaving 8 bases unmatched. The germline CDR1 and CDR2 sequences are LNHDA and SQIVND (reference sequence). This CDR3 is 13 amino acids long. CDR3 sequence (DNA): TGTGCCGTGAAGCGGGAGTTGGCCGGGGAGCTGTTTTTT. Encoded protein: CAVKRELAGELFF.

The chain has TRBV5-4 and TRBJ2-1; 10 bases agree with TRBD2. Per germline, CDR1 SGHNT and CDR2 YYREEE (reference sequence). J lost 9 bases, V lost 0 bases, and 6 bases had no gene match. CDR3 size: 15 residues. Here the CDR3 reads CASSLEASGSREQFF. CDR3 sequence (DNA): TGTGCCAGCAGCTTGGAGGCTAGCGGGAGCCGTGAGCAGTTCTTC.

The rearrangement uses TRBV3-1 (or the pseudogene TRBV3-2) and TRBJ1-4, with D perhaps TRBD1 (6 bases). Germline lookup yields CDR1 LGHDT and CDR2 YNNKEL (reference sequence). The V end lost 4 bases, the J end lost 8 bases, and 14 bases lay between the germline ends. The CDR3 consists of 14 residues. CDR3 DNA sequence: TGTGCCAGCAGCCCGACCCGACAGGCCGAAAAACTGTTTTTT. As protein: CASSPTRQAEKLFF.

The chain carries TRBV3-1 (or the pseudogene TRBV3-2) and TRBJ1-3; D is unclear. Trimming cost V 4 bases and J 4 bases, with 14 bases left between them. The CDR3 loop spans 15 amino acids. Per the germline V gene, CDR1 is LGHDT and CDR2 is YNNKEL (reference sequence). CDR3: CASSPNADIGNTIYF. The CDR3 DNA reads TGTGCCAGCAGCCCTAACGCCGACATCGGAAACACCATATATTTT.

The chain combines TRBV28 with TRBJ1-3; the match to TRBD1 covers 7 bases. CDR1 and CDR2 (germline): MDHEN, SYDVKM. Trimming took 5 bases from V and 4 from J; bases not matched to a gene: 8. This CDR3 spans 15 amino acids. This chain's CDR3 is CASSPTGERGNTIYF. In DNA form, the CDR3 reads TGTGCCAGCAGTCCCACAGGGGAGAGGGGAAACACCATATATTTT.